Below are 27 T cell receptor beta chains sequenced from a single sample in a study of sequential checkpoint blockade in melanoma. Using immunoSEQ multiplex PCR, the repertoire was profiled, and TCRdb retains in-frame clones only, with some absent. The sample has roughly 18,000 clones; roughly 69% are singletons. Documented treatment: randomized to nivolumab then ipilimumab (arm A) or the reverse (arm B). The sample in question was CD8+ T cells sorted from blood (inferred from file names), obtained from a patient given nivolumab and ipilimumab in sequence. These receptor sequences come from a human donor with melanoma.

The chain has TRBV15 and TRBJ1-5; D is uncertain. Germline V lookup: CDR1 LNHNV, CDR2 YYDKDF (reference sequence). The ends were cut back, 0 bases at V and 6 bases at J, with 12 bases in the middle. This CDR3 contains 15 residues. CDR3 DNA sequence: TGTGCCACCAGCAGAGATTCCAGTTTTTTTCAGCCCCAGCATTTT. It translates to CATSRDSSFFQPQHF.

This chain connects TRBV7-3 to TRBJ2-1; 10 bases map to TRBD2. V shed 6 bases, J shed 7 bases, and the junction held 6 bases outside the gene matches. From germline, CDR1 is SGHTA and CDR2 FQGTGA. This CDR3 is built from 14 residues. In DNA, the CDR3 is TGTGCCAGCAGTTTGACTAGCGGGCGGAATGAGCAGTTCTTC. As protein: CASSLTSGRNEQFF.

This clone was observed a single time. The rearrangement links TRBV9 to TRBJ1-4; 7 nucleotides match TRBD1. CDR1 is SGDLS and CDR2 is YYNGEE in the germline V gene. J was trimmed by 6 bases and V by 0 bases; bases with no gene match: 2. The CDR3 extends over 14 amino acids. The chain's CDR3 is CASSVGGGDEKLFF. The CDR3 nucleotides are TGTGCCAGCAGCGTAGGAGGGGGCGATGAAAAACTGTTTTTT.

This clone appeared a few times. The chain combines TRBV7-9 with TRBJ2-7; D possibly corresponds to TRBD2 (6 bases). Germline V gene sequence: CDR1 SEHNR, CDR2 FQNEAQ (reference sequence). V lost 3 bases to trimming and J lost 6 bases, with 15 bases between them. The CDR3 runs 14 residues. CDR3 region: CASSLAAGWGEQYF. DNA for the CDR3: TGTGCCAGCAGCTTGGCGGCGGGATGGGGCGAGCAGTACTTC.

The chain employs TRBV19 and TRBJ2-5; TRBD2 matches 12 bases. The CDR3 totals 15 residues. Germline CDR1 and CDR2: LNHDA and SQIVND (reference sequence). Trimming cost V 8 bases and J 5 bases; bases outside gene matches: 9. This CDR3 reads CASGRLAGEYETQYF. The DNA for the CDR3 is TGTGCCAGTGGACGACTAGCGGGAGAATATGAGACCCAGTACTTC.

The rearrangement uses TRBV7-3 and TRBJ2-1, with a tentative D call TRBD1 (5 bases). Deletions cut 3 bases from V and 8 bases from J, with 5 bases between. The CDR3 sequence is 11 residues long. Germline V lookup: CDR1 SGHTA, CDR2 FQGTGA. The CDR3, as DNA: TGTGCCAGCAGCTTCAGGGATGAGCAGTTCTTC. Translation gives CASSFRDEQFF.

This chain connects TRBV18 to TRBJ2-7, with 10 positions matching TRBD1. This CDR3 is 16 amino acids long. Trimming removed 2 bases from V and 6 bases from J; junction bases left unmatched: 10. Germline V gene lookup returns CDR1 KGHSH and CDR2 LQKENI. As DNA, the CDR3 is TGTGCCAGCTCACCATCGAGTCGACAGGGGGCTGGCGAGCAGTACTTC. As protein: CASSPSSRQGAGEQYF.

By frequency in the sample, this clone is large. The sample contains more than one DNA sequence encoding this CDR3. The gene calls are TRBV7-6 and TRBJ2-7; 12 positions match TRBD1. The CDR3 runs to 15 residues. V trimming: 3 bases; J trimming: 2 bases; junction bases outside the gene matches: 2. Per the germline V gene, CDR1 is SGHVS and CDR2 is FNYEAQ. The DNA for the CDR3 is TGTGCCAGCAGCTTCGGGACAGGGGGCACCTACGAGCAGTACTTC. Translating gives CASSFGTGGTYEQYF.

Turning to this clone: The junction does not match germline at one end; this may be a read error. The same CDR3 also results from other DNA sequences found in this sample. The rearrangement uses TRBV6-5 and TRBJ2-3, with D maybe TRBD1 (5 bases). Germline assignment: CDR1 MNHEY and CDR2 SVGAGI. The CDR3 totals 13 residues. The CDR3 DNA reads as TGTGCTAGCAGTCGGACATTCACAGATACGCAGTATTTT. This codes for CASSRTFTDTQYF.

The chain has TRBV15 and TRBJ2-5; no definite D call. The CDR3 contains 14 residues. The germline V gene has CDR1 LNHNV and CDR2 YYDKDF (reference sequence). Between the trimmed V and J ends, which lost 0 bases and 0 bases, there was a span of 5 bases. The chain's CDR3 is CATSRESDQETQYF. Here the CDR3 DNA reads TGTGCCACCAGCAGAGAGTCGGACCAAGAGACCCAGTACTTC.

The CDR3 loop reads CASSLGGAYSSGNTIYF. Here the CDR3 DNA reads TGTGCCAGCAGCTTGGGGGGAGCTTACTCCTCTGGAAACACCATATATTTT. V gene TRBV5-6 combines with J gene TRBJ1-3; D remains unclear. V was pared by 0 bases and J by 0 bases, with 13 bases between. The germline V gene has CDR1 SGHDT and CDR2 YYEEEE. CDR3 size: 17 residues.

This clone was counted between two and nine times. V gene TRBV6-4 combines with J gene TRBJ1-1, with D perhaps TRBD1 (5 bases). The CDR3 loop spans 13 amino acids. Germline values: CDR1 MRHNA, CDR2 SNTAGT. The V gene lost 0 bases and the J gene lost 7 bases, with 9 bases spanning the gap. CDR3 nucleotides: TGTGCCAGCAGTGACTCGGGAACAGGTGAAGCTTTCTTT. Translating gives CASSDSGTGEAFF.

The V and J genes are TRBV28 and TRBJ2-7; tentative D call: TRBD2 (6 bases). V was pared by 5 bases and J by 4 bases, with 15 bases between. Germline V gene sequence: CDR1 MDHEN, CDR2 SYDVKM. This CDR3 contains 14 residues. The CDR3 DNA reads as TGTGCCAGCAGTCTCACTGGACGGGGGTACGAGCAGTACTTC. Translating gives CASSLTGRGYEQYF.

The V gene is TRBV7-9, the J gene TRBJ1-2; no clear D. The CDR3 length is 16 residues. Trimming stripped 4 bases from V and 6 bases from J, with 21 bases between. CDR1 SEHNR and CDR2 FQNEAQ come from the germline V gene (reference sequence). CDR3 sequence: CASSSSTHTQANGYTF. DNA of the CDR3: TGTGCCAGCAGCTCCAGTACCCACACACAAGCGAATGGCTACACCTTC.

This chain uses TRBV13 with TRBJ2-7; 12 bases fit TRBD1. Germline assignment: CDR1 PRHDT and CDR2 FYEKMQ (reference sequence). The V and J ends lost 5 bases and 0 bases, in that order; junction bases with no gene match: 2. This CDR3 contains 15 residues. CDR3 DNA sequence: TGTGCCAGCAGCCCGGGACAGGGGGCCTCCTACGAGCAGTACTTC. Amino acid sequence: CASSPGQGASYEQYF.

The rearrangement links TRBV5-6 to TRBJ2-1; possible D gene TRBD2, 5 bases. V was clipped by 2 bases and J by 8 bases, with 8 bases between them. Germline V gives CDR1 SGHDT, CDR2 YYEEEE. The CDR3 is 12 residues long. CDR3 in DNA: TGTGCCAGCAGCTTTACTAGGGATGAGCAGTTCTTC. This codes for CASSFTRDEQFF.

The chain has TRBV6-4 and TRBJ1-5; a possible D gene is TRBD1 (5 bases). The V end was cut by 4 bases, the J end by 3 bases, with 7 bases between. CDR1 MRHNA and CDR2 SNTAGT come from the germline V gene. The length of the CDR3 is 13 residues. In nucleotides, the CDR3 is TGTGCCAGCAGTGGGGGCGACAATCAGCCCCAGCATTTT. Protein product: CASSGGDNQPQHF.

The chain joins TRBV9 to TRBJ2-7; 9 nucleotides align to TRBD1. The CDR3 extends over 14 amino acids. The V segment lost 3 bases and the J segment 3 bases; nucleotides outside the gene matches: 4. Per germline, CDR1 SGDLS and CDR2 YYNGEE. For the CDR3, the DNA is TGTGCCAGCAGCGGCCGGGACAGGGTCTACGAGCAGTACTTC. This translates into CASSGRDRVYEQYF.

For this clone: Other DNA sequences within the sample encode an identical CDR3. The chain couples TRBV11-1 to TRBJ1-6; 8 nucleotides align to TRBD1. Unmatched junction bases numbered 4, after V lost 5 bases and J lost 7 bases. The CDR3 contains 14 residues. The germline gives CDR1 SGHAT, CDR2 FQDESV (reference sequence). CDR3 DNA: TGTGCCAGCAGCCGGACAGGGAACAATTCACCCCTCCACTTT. Amino acid sequence: CASSRTGNNSPLHF. The whole variable domain, remainder taken from reference TRBV11-1 and TRBJ1-6, is EAEVAQSPRYKITEKSQAVAFWCDPISGHATLYWYRQILGQGPELLVQFQDESVVDDSQLPKDRFSAERLKGVDSTLKIQPAELGDSAMYLCASSRTGNNSPLHFGNGTRLTVT.

CDR3 loop: CASSGWTSGRAPYEQYF. CDR3 DNA: TGTGCCAGCAGCGGGTGGACTAGCGGGAGGGCCCCTTACGAGCAGTACTTC. This sequence joins TRBV4-2 and TRBJ2-7; TRBD2 matches 15 bases. Trimming cost V 5 bases and J 4 bases; bases outside gene matches: 9. The CDR3 is 17 amino acids. CDR1 is LGHNA, CDR2 YNFKEQ, per germline.

The rearrangement links TRBV5-8 to TRBJ1-5; D call uncertain. Germline V gives CDR1 SGHTS, CDR2 YDEGEE. The germline V and J ends were trimmed by 1 base and 2 bases, with 10 bases remaining between them. CDR3 length equals 15 residues. CDR3 DNA sequence: TGTGCCAGCAGCTTGTCCGGGAAGGGCAATCAGCCCCAGCATTTT. This codes for CASSLSGKGNQPQHF.

This clone was seen only a few times. The rearrangement uses TRBV13 and TRBJ2-2; 7 bases map to TRBD1. Per germline, CDR1 PRHDT and CDR2 FYEKMQ (reference sequence). With 5 bases clipped from V and 2 bases from J, the junction kept 5 bases outside the gene matches. The CDR3 covers 15 residues. CDR3 region: CASSGRQGNTGELFF. The CDR3, as DNA: TGTGCCAGCAGCGGACGACAGGGTAACACCGGGGAGCTGTTTTTT.

This chain uses TRBV10-3 with TRBJ1-1; weak D call: TRBD1 (5 bases). V was shortened by 3 bases and J by 0 bases, with 11 bases between the two germline ends. Germline V gene lookup returns CDR1 ENHRY and CDR2 SYGVKD. This CDR3 has 15 amino acids. Here the CDR3 reads CAISDPQGMNTEAFF. CDR3 nucleotides: TGTGCCATCAGTGACCCCCAGGGTATGAACACTGAAGCTTTCTTT.

The chain has TRBV6-1 and TRBJ2-7, with D maybe TRBD1 (5 bases). Germline V CDR1 and CDR2: MNHNS, SASEGT. V was pared by 7 bases and J by 0 bases, with 13 bases between. The CDR3 runs 14 residues. This CDR3 reads CASTLRGTSYEQYF. CDR3 nucleotides: TGTGCCAGCACCCTAAGGGGTACCTCCTACGAGCAGTACTTC.

Points on this clone: This probably arose from a read error, given a far larger clone one base away. V usage is TRBV9 and J usage is TRBJ2-7; 8 bases are shared with TRBD2. The CDR3 covers 14 residues. Per the germline V gene, CDR1 is SGDLS and CDR2 is YYNGEE. In DNA form, the CDR3 reads TGTACCAGCAGCCACGGGGGGGCCGGCTACGAGCAGTACTTC. Its protein product is CTSSHGGAGYEQYF.

The chain employs TRBV4-1 and TRBJ1-1; D possibly corresponds to TRBD1 (6 bases). CDR3 length: 16 residues. Trimming took off 1 base at V and 3 bases at J, with 15 bases between the two ends. The germline gives CDR1 MGHRA, CDR2 YSYEKL. CDR3 in amino acids: CASSQVEGVEDTEAFF. In nucleotides, the CDR3 is TGCGCCAGCAGCCAAGTAGAGGGGGTCGAGGACACTGAAGCTTTCTTT.

The V call is TRBV4-1, the J call TRBJ2-2, with 8 positions matching TRBD1. V trimming: 1 base; J trimming: 5 bases; junction bases outside the gene matches: 9. Germline V lookup: CDR1 MGHRA, CDR2 YSYEKL. The CDR3 runs to 17 residues. Here the CDR3 reads CASSQVTGGQITGELFF. In DNA form, the CDR3 reads TGCGCCAGCAGCCAAGTTACAGGGGGTCAAATTACCGGGGAGCTGTTTTTT.